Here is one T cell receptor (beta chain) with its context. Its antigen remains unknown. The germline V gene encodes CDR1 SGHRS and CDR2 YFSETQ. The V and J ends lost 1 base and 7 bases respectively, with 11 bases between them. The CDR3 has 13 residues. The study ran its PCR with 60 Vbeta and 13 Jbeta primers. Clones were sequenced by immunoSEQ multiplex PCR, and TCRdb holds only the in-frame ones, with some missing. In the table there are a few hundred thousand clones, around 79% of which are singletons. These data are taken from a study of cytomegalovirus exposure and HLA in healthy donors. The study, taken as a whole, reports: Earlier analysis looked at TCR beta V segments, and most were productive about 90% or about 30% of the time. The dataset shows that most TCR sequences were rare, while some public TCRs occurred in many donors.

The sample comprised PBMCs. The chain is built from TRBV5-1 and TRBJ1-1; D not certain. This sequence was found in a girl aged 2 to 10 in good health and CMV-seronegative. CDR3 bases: TGCGCCAGCAGCTTGCGGGCCGGACTTGAAGCTTTCTTT. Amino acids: CASSLRAGLEAFF.